The 5 T cell receptor beta chains given below trace back to one sample, sequenced in a study of spatial heterogeneity in lung cancer (dated by TCRdb to between 2018 and 2021). The time point label, read with the paper, signifies: sample taken at primary tumor resection. TCR sequencing used whole RNA extracted from tumor and nontumor lung tissue, or from cryopreserved PBMC samples, without cell sorting. The method was 5' RACE. The listed sequencing device is NextSeq 500. TCRdb reprocessing: public reads trimmed at Q25 with fastp, clones called with MiXCR, in-frame beta chains kept. Under each unique CDR3 protein, matching rows form one entry showing the most common genes and DNA. The sample has 24,000 or so distinct CDR3 sequences on record, approximately 7% of them singletons. The top ten hold more than 13% of the sample. This specimen consisted of PBMCs, obtained at surgery. These receptors were collected from a male donor with early-stage non-small cell lung cancer.

J is TRBJ2-7 and V is TRBV7-9, with TRBD1 identical over 8 bases. Losses at the gene ends were 2 bases for V and 5 bases for J; bases not matched to a gene: 8. Germline-derived CDR1 and CDR2 are SEHNR and FQNEAQ (reference sequence). The CDR3 totals 15 residues. The CDR3 region is CASSLSTGGLDEQYF. The DNA of the CDR3 is TGTGCCAGCAGCTTAAGCACAGGGGGTTTGGACGAGCAGTACTTC.

This clonotype was detected many times. V usage is TRBV28 and J usage is TRBJ1-6; no reliable D call. V lost 9 bases to trimming and J lost 5 bases, with 17 bases between them. The germline V gene has CDR1 MDHEN and CDR2 SYDVKM. The length of the CDR3 is 15 residues. The CDR3 DNA is TGTGCCAGTCGGGAGAACGGACCTAATAATTCACCCCTCCACTTT. Translation: CASRENGPNNSPLHF.

The CDR3 region is CATRRGGARNEQFF. For the CDR3, the DNA is TGTGCCACCCGACGGGGGGGGGCTCGGAATGAGCAGTTCTTC. V and J are TRBV6-5 and TRBJ2-1; 8 nucleotides match TRBD2. The CDR3 spans 14 residues. The germline V gene has CDR1 MNHEY and CDR2 SVGAGI. J was trimmed by 7 bases and V by 10 bases; bases with no gene match: 12.

This clonotype occurred many times. CDR3 region: CSAKVLRGWEAFF. The CDR3 region has the DNA TGCAGTGCCAAGGTTTTAAGGGGATGGGAAGCTTTCTTT. V usage is TRBV20-1 and J usage is TRBJ1-1, with D perhaps matching TRBD1 (5 bases). Germline lookup yields CDR1 DFQATT and CDR2 SNEGSKA (reference sequence). The length of the CDR3 is 13 residues. V lost 6 bases to trimming and J lost 8 bases, with 19 bases between them.

There are a few counts of this clonotype. V and J are TRBV20-1 and TRBJ2-2; maybe TRBD2 (5 bases). This CDR3 contains 15 residues. Germline loops: CDR1 DFQATT, CDR2 SNEGSKA (reference sequence). Trimming took 0 bases from V and 3 from J, leaving 11 bases between them. Written as DNA, the CDR3 is TGCAGTGCTAGAGATTTGGCAGCGGACACCGGGGAGCTGTTTTTT. This encodes CSARDLAADTGELFF.